This paragraph reports one T cell receptor beta chain. What it binds is unknown. TCRdb's copy holds only in-frame clones and misses some; the assay was immunoSEQ multiplex PCR. The repertoire holds fewer than 40,000 clones, with 87% as singletons. Locally advanced or metastatic urothelial carcinoma was present in patients. This CDR3 region has 14 residues. V shed 5 bases, J shed 2 bases, and the junction held 4 bases outside the gene matches. Germline assignment: CDR1 MDHEN and CDR2 SYDVKM. The data stem from a study of PD-L1 blockade in urothelial cancer. Background on the study: Patients had been given 0 to 3 earlier chemotherapy regimens. Median T cell yield from blood was fewer than 150,000. General observations from the study: Durable benefit accompanied greater 3-week expansion of tumor-associated blood clones.

This sequence originates from a man aged 50 to 60 with urothelial cancer. The J gene is TRBJ2-7, the V gene TRBV28; 9 bases are shared with TRBD1. Sequencing was performed on PBMCs, taken around atezolizumab (anti-PD-L1) treatment. As DNA, the CDR3 is TGTGCCAGCAGTACGACAGGGGGAGCCTACGAGCAGTACTTC. It yields the protein CASSTTGGAYEQYF.